The 19 T cell receptor beta chains presented below share a single source sample, sequenced in a study of CD8 T cells in ankylosing spondylitis. TCRdb re-called the 5' RACE reads through MiXCR, storing one row per CDR3 protein. The sample shows more than 650,000 distinct CDR3 sequences, roughly 12% of them seen only once. Whole-study findings and limits: Ankylosing spondylitis blood appeared to carry a characteristic TCR beta motif of roughly 8 highly homologous variants.

Their antigens are not known. The sequenced sample was blood, either unsorted or a sorted T cell fraction (not recorded which). These receptors all come from a male donor with ankylosing spondylitis.

This clonotype was seen more than once but under ten times. The chain recombines TRBV10-3 with TRBJ2-7; D possibly uses TRBD1 or TRBD2 (7 bases each). This CDR3 region has 14 residues. V lost 8 bases and J lost 6, with 20 bases in between. Germline V lookup: CDR1 ENHRY, CDR2 SYGVKD. The CDR3 loop is CAIGGGQSSLEQYF. For the CDR3, the DNA is TGTGCCATCGGGGGGGGACAGAGTTCTCTCGAGCAGTACTTC.

This sequence joins TRBV12-3 or TRBV12-4 and TRBJ1-1; D perhaps matches TRBD1 (6 bases). This CDR3 spans 17 amino acids. Trimming removed 7 bases at V and 0 bases at J, with 21 bases between. The CDR3 protein is CASTPHRGGLVNTEAFF. CDR3 nucleotide sequence: TGTGCCAGCACCCCTCATAGGGGGGGATTGGTGAACACTGAAGCTTTCTTT.

With regard to this clonotype: This likely comes from a read error, as the CDR3 has no conserved phenylalanine or tryptophan at its end. This chain uses TRBV15 with TRBJ1-2, with D possibly matching TRBD1 (6 bases). Germline lookup yields CDR1 LNHNV and CDR2 YYDKDF (reference sequence). Trimming took off 3 bases at V and 6 bases at J, with 8 bases between the two ends. The CDR3 spans 12 residues. The CDR3 DNA sequence: TGTGCCACCAGCAGGGAGGGGGATGGCTACACCTCC. It translates to CATSREGDGYTS.

V is TRBV6-2 or TRBV6-3 and J is TRBJ2-1, with 15 bases fitting TRBD2. J was trimmed by 11 bases and V by 6 bases; bases with no gene match: 17. CDR1 and CDR2 from the germline V gene are MNHEY and SVGEGT. CDR3 length equals 18 residues. The DNA of the CDR3 is TGTGCCAGCAGGATATCAACCTCGAGGACTAGCGGGAGGGCCAAGCAGTTCTTC. As protein: CASRISTSRTSGRAKQFF.

The table lists this clonotype with a count of one. The chain is built from TRBV5-1 and TRBJ1-1; 7 positions agree with TRBD1. Looked up from germline, CDR1 is SGHRS and CDR2 is YFSETQ. J was trimmed by 5 bases and V by 4 bases; bases with no gene match: 17. This CDR3 has 17 amino acids. CDR3 sequence reads: CASSPHGGGGGQTEAFF. The CDR3 bases are TGCGCCAGCAGCCCCCACGGAGGGGGCGGGGGACAAACTGAAGCTTTCTTT.

This clonotype was detected ten times or more. The V call is TRBV29-1, the J call TRBJ2-1, with TRBD2 as a possible D gene (5 bases). Trimming took 5 bases from V and 6 from J, leaving 11 bases between them. Germline values: CDR1 SQVTM, CDR2 ANQGSEA. This CDR3 region has 12 residues. The CDR3 nucleotides read TGCAGCGTTTCAAGCGGTCGCAATGAGCAGTTCTTC. Its translation is CSVSSGRNEQFF.

The CDR3 DNA sequence: TGTGCCATCAGCCGGACAGATAACACTGAAGCTTTCTTT. This translates into CAISRTDNTEAFF. The gene calls are TRBV10-3 and TRBJ1-1, with D possibly matching TRBD1 (6 bases). Trimming removed 6 bases from V and 2 bases from J, with 10 bases in between. Germline V CDR1 and CDR2: ENHRY, SYGVKD. The CDR3 is 13 amino acids.

This chain uses TRBV4-1 with TRBJ1-5; TRBD1 is a possible D gene (6 bases). Germline values: CDR1 MGHRA, CDR2 YSYEKL. Trimming took off 1 base at V and 6 bases at J, with 7 bases between the two ends. This CDR3 is 13 amino acids long. CDR3 nucleotide sequence: TGCGCCAGCAGCCAAGTGGGGGCTCAGCCCCAGCATTTT. Encoded protein: CASSQVGAQPQHF.

This clonotype was counted a few times. The chain uses TRBV6-2 or TRBV6-3 and TRBJ2-7; D is possibly TRBD1 (6 bases). V was shortened by 6 bases and J by 2 bases, with 17 bases between the two germline ends. The CDR3 runs to 15 residues. CDR1 and CDR2 (germline): MNHEY, SVGEGT. CDR3 nucleotide sequence: TGTGCCAGCAGGCGAGGCCGGGACAAGACCTACGAGCAGTACTTC. Encoded protein: CASRRGRDKTYEQYF.

The V gene is TRBV10-3, the J gene TRBJ1-3; D perhaps matches TRBD1 (5 bases). Germline V lookup: CDR1 ENHRY, CDR2 SYGVKD. Deletions cut 0 bases from V and 2 bases from J, with 14 bases between. The CDR3 sequence is 17 residues long. CDR3 sequence: CAISESGLRVTGNTIYF. CDR3 nucleotide sequence: TGTGCCATCAGTGAGTCGGGACTGAGGGTTACTGGAAACACCATATATTTT.

This clonotype came up a few times. The chain employs TRBV20-1 and TRBJ2-4; no firm D call. The CDR3 contains 14 residues. V shed 0 bases and J shed 0 bases, with 6 bases lying between them. Germline V gene lookup returns CDR1 DFQATT and CDR2 SNEGSKA (reference sequence). DNA for the CDR3: TGCAGTGCTAGAGACCCACTAGCCAAAAACATTCAGTACTTC. Translated: CSARDPLAKNIQYF.

V and J are TRBV12-3 or TRBV12-4 and TRBJ1-2; tentative D call: TRBD1 (5 bases). V lost 4 bases and J 2 bases, leaving 14 bases between the germline ends. The CDR3 is made up of 15 amino acids. The chain's CDR3 is CASSSLQGGNYGYTF. Written as DNA, the CDR3 is TGTGCCAGCAGTTCCCTTCAGGGTGGCAACTATGGCTACACCTTC.

This rearrangement joins TRBV20-1 to TRBJ2-5; D possibly corresponds to TRBD1 (6 bases). From germline, CDR1 is DFQATT and CDR2 SNEGSKA (reference sequence). The length of the CDR3 is 13 residues. The germline V and J ends were trimmed by 3 bases and 5 bases, with 13 bases remaining between them. The CDR3 loop reads CSARVGADETQYF. The CDR3, as DNA: TGCAGTGCTAGGGTGGGGGCGGATGAGACCCAGTACTTC.

This clonotype has more than one count but fewer than ten. The chain employs TRBV7-9 and TRBJ2-1; D might be TRBD1 or TRBD2, each matching 6 bases. Between the trimmed V and J ends, which lost 7 bases and 6 bases, there was a span of 16 bases. The CDR3 is 14 residues long. Germline V CDR1 and CDR2: SEHNR, FQNEAQ (reference sequence). The CDR3 sequence is CASIEWGARNEQFF. The CDR3 nucleotides read TGTGCCAGCATAGAGTGGGGGGCGCGCAATGAGCAGTTCTTC.

In this sample, this clonotype turned up many times. The rearrangement joins TRBV20-1 to TRBJ2-7; 7 nucleotides match TRBD1. J lost 3 bases, V lost 3 bases, and 2 bases had no gene match. The V gene's germline CDR1 is DFQATT and CDR2 SNEGSKA (reference sequence). The CDR3 spans 12 residues. The CDR3 DNA is TGCAGTGCTAGGGCAGGGGGCTACGAGCAGTACTTC. Protein product: CSARAGGYEQYF.

The V gene is TRBV28, the J gene TRBJ1-5; D is possibly TRBD1 (5 bases). The germline V gene encodes CDR1 MDHEN and CDR2 SYDVKM. Trimming left V 6 bases short and J 2 bases short, with 8 bases between. The CDR3 loop spans 13 amino acids. CDR3 in amino acids: CASRTDGNQPQHF. CDR3 nucleotide sequence: TGTGCCAGCAGGACAGACGGCAATCAGCCCCAGCATTTT.

This clonotype has a count of ten or more. This chain connects TRBV20-1 to TRBJ2-1, with 11 bases identical to TRBD2. The CDR3 is 13 amino acids. The J segment lost 8 bases and the V segment lost 6 bases, leaving 6 bases of the junction unmatched. The germline V gene encodes CDR1 DFQATT and CDR2 SNEGSKA (reference sequence). CDR3 nucleotides: TGCAGTGCCGGTGTACTAGCGGGGGATGAGCAGTTCTTC. Encoded protein: CSAGVLAGDEQFF.

In this sample, this clonotype turned up many times. The V and J genes are TRBV29-1 and TRBJ1-1; D is ambiguous. Germline V gene sequence: CDR1 SQVTM, CDR2 ANQGSEA. V lost 4 bases and J lost 0, with 9 bases in between. The CDR3 has 13 residues. DNA for the CDR3: TGCAGCGTTGCTGGACGGTTGAACACTGAAGCTTTCTTT. This codes for CSVAGRLNTEAFF.

A few counts support this clonotype. The chain carries TRBV7-2 and TRBJ1-5; 7 bases agree with TRBD1. V dropped 0 bases and J dropped 5; count of bases not matched to a gene: 1. Germline V CDR1 and CDR2: SGHTA, FQGNSA. This CDR3 is 14 amino acids long. For the CDR3, the DNA is TGTGCCAGCAGCTTAGCTGGACAGGATCAGCCCCAGCATTTT. It translates to CASSLAGQDQPQHF.